This T cell receptor beta chain appears in the sequencing data of a study of T cell repertoires in cytomegalovirus infection. Study results and caveats: Predominance within the ex vivo response was attributable to HLA-C-restricted CMV-specific TCR beta clonotypes.

With 1 base clipped from V and 5 bases from J, the junction kept 6 bases outside the gene matches. The length of the CDR3 is 15 residues. CDR1 and CDR2 (germline): SGHTA, FQGNSA. This clonotype was seen a handful of times. The antigen is not known. TCRdb re-called the reads through MiXCR, storing one row per CDR3 protein. The sample comprises about 530,000 distinct CDR3 sequences, around a quarter of which are singletons, and 13% rests with the top ten. The chain links TRBV7-2 to TRBJ2-7, with TRBD1 identical over 9 bases. Sequenced material: PBMCs. The sequence was obtained from a human donor in good health (CMV status not recorded). Some clones in this sample may be carry-over from other donors' samples. The CDR3 nucleotides read TGTGCCAGCAGCTTAGTTTGGGACAGGGTCCACGAGCAGTACTTC. This codes for CASSLVWDRVHEQYF.